The 9 T cell receptor beta chains below all came from one sample that was sequenced in a study of T cells in tuberculosis. The time point here: new active TB diagnosis, blood taken before or within 7 days of starting treatment. Profiling relied on immunoSEQ multiplex PCR, and the TCRdb table lists in-frame clones only, not all of them. This sample yields about 38,000 clones, of which approximately 94% are seen a single time; around 4.2% belongs to the top ten. Sequenced material: PBMCs, taken at tuberculosis diagnosis. The source of these receptors is an adult with tuberculosis.

This chain joins TRBV11-3 and TRBJ1-2; 7 nucleotides match TRBD1. The CDR3 is made up of 15 amino acids. Losses at the gene ends were 5 bases for V and 5 bases for J; bases not matched to a gene: 11. CDR1 and CDR2 (germline): SGHNT, YENEEA. CDR3 residues: CASSPRSAGGYGYTF. For the CDR3, the DNA is TGTGCCAGCAGCCCGAGATCGGCAGGGGGTTATGGCTACACCTTC.

The chain recombines TRBV11-3 with TRBJ2-3; D perhaps matches TRBD1 (5 bases). The germline V gene encodes CDR1 SGHNT and CDR2 YENEEA. The CDR3 is 16 amino acids. V was shortened by 1 base and J by 0 bases, with 11 bases between the two germline ends. The DNA for the CDR3 is TGTGCCAGCAGCTTAGGTACAGGTTCTAGCACAGATACGCAGTATTTT. Translated: CASSLGTGSSTDTQYF.

The chain joins TRBV7-9 to TRBJ2-2, with 8 bases that match TRBD1. Germline loops: CDR1 SEHNR, CDR2 FQNEAQ (reference sequence). J lost 0 bases, V lost 9 bases, and 0 bases had no gene match. The CDR3 is 13 amino acids. CDR3 DNA: TGTGCCAGGGACAGGGCGAACACCGGGGAGCTGTTTTTT. It translates to CARDRANTGELFF.

The chain uses TRBV12-5 and TRBJ1-5, with D uncertain. The germline V gene has CDR1 LGHNT and CDR2 FRNRAP. V lost 3 bases and J 0 bases, leaving 9 bases between the germline ends. The CDR3 contains 15 residues. CDR3: CASGFGLSSNQPQHF. The CDR3 DNA reads TGTGCTAGTGGTTTTGGCCTCTCTAGCAATCAGCCCCAGCATTTT.

The gene calls are TRBV28 and TRBJ2-1, with D possibly TRBD2 on 7 matching bases. The V gene's germline CDR1 is MDHEN and CDR2 SYDVKM. V was cut by 11 bases and J by 5 bases, with 13 bases left in between. The CDR3 runs 12 residues. The CDR3 spells CARGGADNEQFF. CDR3 DNA: TGTGCCCGTGGGGGGGCCGACAATGAGCAGTTCTTC.

The CDR3 protein is CASSYRVEQYF. The CDR3 DNA reads TGTGCCAGCAGCTATCGGGTCGAGCAGTACTTC. The V gene is TRBV7-2, the J gene TRBJ2-7; D remains unclear. CDR3 length equals 11 residues. V was shortened by 4 bases and J by 6 bases, with 7 bases between the two germline ends. Germline V gene sequence: CDR1 SGHTA, CDR2 FQGNSA.

The chain is built from TRBV6-1 and TRBJ2-5; D remains ambiguous. V was cut by 4 bases and J by 2 bases, with 8 bases left in between. Germline assignment: CDR1 MNHNS and CDR2 SASEGT. The CDR3 extends over 13 amino acids. The CDR3 DNA sequence: TGTGCCAGCAGTGGAGACACGCAAGAGACCCAGTACTTC. It codes for CASSGDTQETQYF.

The rearrangement links TRBV1 to TRBJ1-2; TRBD1 reflects the table's D call only, with no check against the DNA. TRBV1 is deemed a pseudogene. The CDR3 has 16 amino acids. CDR3 in DNA: TGCACCAGCAGCTTAAGACAGGGGGCTACGCACTATGGCTACACCTTC. Protein product: CTSSLRQGATHYGYTF.

The chain has TRBV7-7 and TRBJ1-6; perhaps TRBD1 as D (5 bases). CDR1 and CDR2 from the germline V gene are SSHAT and FNYEAQ (reference sequence). Trimming pared 2 bases from V and 4 bases from J, leaving 21 bases between. The CDR3 is made up of 19 amino acids. CDR3 sequence (DNA): TGTGCCAGCAGCTTATGGACCCAGGGCCCAATCATTTATAATTCACCCCTCCACTTT. This encodes CASSLWTQGPIIYNSPLHF.